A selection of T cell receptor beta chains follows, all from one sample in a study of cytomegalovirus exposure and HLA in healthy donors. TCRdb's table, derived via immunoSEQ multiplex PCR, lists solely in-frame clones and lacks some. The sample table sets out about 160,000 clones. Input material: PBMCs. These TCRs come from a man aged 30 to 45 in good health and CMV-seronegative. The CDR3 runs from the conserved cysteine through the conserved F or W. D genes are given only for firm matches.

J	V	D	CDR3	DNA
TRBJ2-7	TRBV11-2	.	CASSLGADSSYEQYF	TGTGCCAGCAGCTTAGGAGCGGACAGCTCCTACGAGCAGTACTTC
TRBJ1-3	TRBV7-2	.	CASSPRQGRNTIYF	TGTGCCAGCAGCCCCCGGCAGGGCAGAAACACCATATATTTT
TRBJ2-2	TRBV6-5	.	CASSYNRGISGELFF	TGTGCCAGCAGTTACAATCGGGGTATTAGCGGGGAGCTGTTTTTT
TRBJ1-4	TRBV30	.	CAWSVSAASNEKLFF	TGTGCCTGGAGTGTATCGGCAGCGTCGAATGAAAAACTGTTTTTT
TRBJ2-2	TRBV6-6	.	CASRGAGELFF	TGTGCCAGCAGAGGGGCCGGGGAGCTGTTTTTT
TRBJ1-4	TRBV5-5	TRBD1	CASSFAGAGGNEKLFF	TGTGCCAGCAGCTTCGCCGGGGCAGGGGGCAATGAAAAACTGTTTTTT
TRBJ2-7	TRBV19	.	CASSKQGAIYEQYF	TGTGCCAGTAGTAAACAGGGCGCTATCTACGAGCAGTACTTC
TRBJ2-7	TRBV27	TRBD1	CASSLSRGLYEQYF	TGTGCCAGCAGTTTATCGAGGGGGCTCTACGAGCAGTACTTC
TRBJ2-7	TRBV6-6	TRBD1	CASRLRTGPYGQYF	TGTGCCAGCAGATTACGGACAGGGCCCTACGGGCAGTACTTC
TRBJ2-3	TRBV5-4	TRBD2	CASSLALTSGTTDTQYF	TGTGCCAGCAGCTTGGCTTTGACTAGCGGAACCACAGATACGCAGTATTTT
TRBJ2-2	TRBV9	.	CASSAGGGTDTGELFF	TGTGCCAGCAGCGCGGGGGGCGGCACTGACACCGGGGAGCTGTTTTTT
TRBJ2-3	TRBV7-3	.	CASSLQASTDTQYF	TGTGCCAGCAGCCTTCAGGCTAGCACAGATACGCAGTATTTT
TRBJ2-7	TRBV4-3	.	CASSQERQVYEQYF	TGCGCCAGCAGCCAAGAAAGGCAGGTCTACGAGCAGTACTTC
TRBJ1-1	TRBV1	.	CTSSPDLTGNTEAFF	TGCACCAGCAGCCCAGACCTAACGGGTAACACTGAAGCTTTCTTT
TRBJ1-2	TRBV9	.	CASSVGWGKGPGVDYGYTF	TGTGCCAGCAGCGTAGGCTGGGGTAAGGGGCCGGGAGTCGACTATGGCTACACCTTC
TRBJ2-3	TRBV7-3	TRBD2	CASSSTLAGAADTQYF	TGTGCCAGCAGCTCTACACTAGCGGGAGCGGCAGATACGCAGTATTTT
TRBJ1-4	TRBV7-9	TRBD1	CASSGLGTGATNEKLFF	TGTGCCAGCAGCGGCCTCGGGACAGGGGCAACTAATGAAAAACTGTTTTTT
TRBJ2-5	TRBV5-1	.	CASSPMAQETQYF	TGCGCCAGCAGCCCCATGGCCCAAGAGACCCAGTACTTC
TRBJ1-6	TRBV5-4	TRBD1	CASSFGDRDNSPLHF	TGTGCCAGCAGCTTCGGGGACAGGGATAATTCACCCCTCCACTTT
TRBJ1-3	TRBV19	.	CASSIQGGNTIYF	TGTGCCAGTAGTATACAGGGTGGAAACACCATATATTTT
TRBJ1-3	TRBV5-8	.	CASSLTRDSSGNTIYF	TGTGCCAGCAGCCTGACCAGGGATAGCTCTGGAAACACCATATATTTT
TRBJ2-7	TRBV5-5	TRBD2	CASSPGGRVHYEQYF	TGTGCCAGCAGCCCCGGGGGGAGGGTACACTACGAGCAGTACTTC
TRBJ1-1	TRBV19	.	CASSIQFLDTEAFF	TGTGCCAGTAGTATACAGTTCCTGGACACTGAAGCTTTCTTT
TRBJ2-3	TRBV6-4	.	CASRNSDTQYF	TGTGCCAGCCGAAACTCAGATACGCAGTATTTT